A single sample is the source of the 20 T cell receptor beta chains below, sequenced in a study of sequential checkpoint blockade in melanoma. Noted treatment: randomized to nivolumab then ipilimumab (arm A) or the reverse (arm B). Sequencing used immunoSEQ multiplex PCR; TCRdb keeps in-frame clones, though not all of them. Among about 19,000 clones listed, about 86% were seen once. Sequenced material: CD8+ T cells sorted from blood (inferred from file names), taken from a patient given nivolumab and ipilimumab in sequence. These receptor sequences come from a human donor with melanoma.

J is TRBJ2-5 and V is TRBV21-1; TRBD2, as called in the table, went unchecked against the DNA. TRBV21-1 is a known pseudogene. The CDR3 consists of 16 residues. CDR3 nucleotides: TGTGCCAGCAGCAAATACCGGGGAGAATGCCAAGAGACCCAGTACTTC. Its protein product is CASSKYRGECQETQYF.

The chain couples TRBV19 to TRBJ2-7, with D unclear. The V end was cut by 5 bases, the J end by 7 bases, with 21 bases between. The CDR3 sequence is 15 residues long. Germline assignment: CDR1 LNHDA and CDR2 SQIVND (reference sequence). Here the CDR3 DNA reads TGTGCCAGTAGTCCCACCCAGCAGGTCATGAGTGAGCAGTACTTC. It codes for CASSPTQQVMSEQYF.

The V gene is TRBV7-9, the J gene TRBJ2-1, with a weak D call TRBD1 (5 bases). CDR1 SEHNR and CDR2 FQNEAQ come from the germline V gene (reference sequence). Trimming removed 2 bases at V and 4 bases at J, with 12 bases between. This CDR3 is 15 amino acids long. This chain's CDR3 is CASSLSYGHYNEQFF. The CDR3 nucleotides read TGTGCCAGCAGCTTATCTTACGGACATTACAATGAGCAGTTCTTC.

The rearrangement uses TRBV28 and TRBJ2-1, with D perhaps TRBD2 (6 bases). CDR3 length: 16 amino acids. V was pared by 2 bases and J by 4 bases, with 15 bases between. CDR1 and CDR2 (germline): MDHEN, SYDVKM. The CDR3 region is CASSLRTAGLYNEQFF. The CDR3 DNA is TGTGCCAGCAGTTTACGGACTGCGGGGTTGTACAATGAGCAGTTCTTC. The complete variable domain, with remaining parts taken from reference TRBV28 and TRBJ2-1, reads DVKVTQSSRYLVKRTGEKVFLECVQDMDHENMFWYRQDPGLGLRLIYFSYDVKMKEKGDIPEGYSVSREKKERFSLILESASTNQTSMYLCASSLRTAGLYNEQFFGPGTRLTVL.

This clone was observed a single time. The sample has other DNA sequences that encode this CDR3 too. This chain connects TRBV4-2 to TRBJ2-5, with D tentatively TRBD2 (6 bases). Germline CDR1 reads LGHNA; CDR2 reads YNFKEQ. V was pared by 6 bases and J by 3 bases, with 11 bases between. The CDR3 extends over 13 amino acids. The CDR3 nucleotides are TGTGCCAGCAGTCCCGGCGGGGAAGAGACCCAGTACTTC. Translation gives CASSPGGEETQYF.

The chain has TRBV13 and TRBJ2-7; D may be TRBD2 (6 bases). Trimming stripped 1 base from V and 2 bases from J, with 15 bases between. The CDR3 runs 16 residues. CDR1 and CDR2 (germline): PRHDT, FYEKMQ (reference sequence). The CDR3 DNA is TGTGCCAGCAGCTTAGAGGTCGGGAGTCCCCCCTACGAGCAGTACTTC. This encodes CASSLEVGSPPYEQYF.

This clone was recorded once. J is TRBJ1-2 and V is TRBV29-1; 8 positions agree with TRBD1. The V gene end was trimmed by 6 bases and the J gene end by 9 bases; junction bases not matched to a gene: 6. The germline CDR1 and CDR2 sequences are SQVTM and ANQGSEA. This CDR3 has 11 residues. CDR3: CSVDDRGSYTF. The CDR3 nucleotides read TGCAGCGTGGATGACAGGGGTAGCTACACCTTC.

The chain links TRBV6-6 to TRBJ2-1, with TRBD1 as a possible D gene (5 bases). The CDR3 is made up of 13 amino acids. Trimming removed 8 bases from V and 9 bases from J, with 17 bases in between. CDR1 MNHNY and CDR2 SVGAGI come from the germline V gene (reference sequence). CDR3 protein: CASGPGKLVEQFF. Here the CDR3 DNA reads TGTGCCAGCGGCCCAGGGAAGTTGGTTGAGCAGTTCTTC.

The chain combines TRBV9 with TRBJ2-7, with 7 bases lining up with TRBD2. The CDR3 has 14 residues. The germline CDR1 and CDR2 sequences are SGDLS and YYNGEE. Unmatched junction bases numbered 5, after V lost 2 bases and J lost 3 bases. The CDR3 DNA follows: TGTGCCAGCAGCGTTGCGGGAGAGAACTACGAGCAGTACTTC. Residues: CASSVAGENYEQYF. Filled out from reference TRBV9 and TRBJ2-7, the complete variable domain reads DSGVTQTPKHLITATGQRVTLRCSPRSGDLSVYWYQQSLDQGLQFLIQYYNGEERAKGNILERFSAQQFPDLHSELNLSSLELGDSALYFCASSVAGENYEQYFGPGTRLTVT.

CDR3 amino acids: CASNILAGGSSGELFF. Here the CDR3 DNA reads TGTGCCAGCAATATACTAGCGGGAGGTTCGAGCGGGGAGCTGTTTTTT. V gene TRBV27 combines with J gene TRBJ2-2; 12 bases are shared with TRBD2. Germline V gene lookup returns CDR1 MNHEY and CDR2 SMNVEV (reference sequence). The CDR3 contains 16 residues. V lost 7 bases and J lost 7; bases outside the gene matches: 10.

This chain connects TRBV7-9 to TRBJ2-5, with 12 nucleotides matching TRBD2. The CDR3 covers 17 residues. Germline CDR1 and CDR2: SEHNR and FQNEAQ (reference sequence). V trimming: 5 bases; J trimming: 2 bases; junction bases outside the gene matches: 9. The chain's CDR3 is CASSGIETSGSQETQYF. CDR3 sequence (DNA): TGTGCCAGCAGCGGGATAGAGACTAGCGGGAGTCAAGAGACCCAGTACTTC.

The V call is TRBV23-1, the J call TRBJ2-6; TRBD2 matches at 7 bases. TRBV23-1 is flagged as an ORF with uncertain function. After removal of 7 bases from V and 1 base from J, the junction contained 10 bases not matched to a gene. The CDR3 extends over 17 amino acids. For the CDR3, the DNA is TGCGCCAGCACTTGGGGAGGGGATACGTCTGGGGCCAACGTCCTGACTTTC. It is translated as CASTWGGDTSGANVLTF.

Points on this clone: At one boundary the junction diverges from the germline segment, which might be a read error. The chain links TRBV7-2 to TRBJ2-1; the D is unclear. There are 12 residues in the CDR3. The germline V gene encodes CDR1 SGHTA and CDR2 FQGNSA. CDR3 coding DNA: TGTGCCAGCAGCCTCTCCCACAATGAGCAGTTCTTC. It is translated as CASSLSHNEQFF.

This chain uses TRBV4-1 with TRBJ1-1; 9 bases fit TRBD1. Germline loops: CDR1 MGHRA, CDR2 YSYEKL. The CDR3 length is 13 residues. V shed 6 bases, J shed 7 bases, and the junction held 6 bases outside the gene matches. The CDR3 protein is CASSLTGGDEAFF. For the CDR3, the DNA is TGCGCCAGCAGTCTTACAGGGGGCGATGAAGCTTTCTTT.

V usage is TRBV5-1 and J usage is TRBJ2-1; 7 bases are shared with TRBD2. Germline trimming cut 0 bases from V and 4 bases from J; bases unmatched to any gene: 7. CDR1 is SGHRS, CDR2 YFSETQ, per germline. The CDR3 is 16 amino acids. CDR3 amino acids: CASSLASGGIYNEQFF. As DNA, the CDR3 is TGCGCCAGCAGCTTGGCTTCGGGAGGCATTTACAATGAGCAGTTCTTC. The variable domain in full, completed from reference TRBV5-1 and TRBJ2-1, reads KAGVTQTPRYLIKTRGQQVTLSCSPISGHRSVSWYQQTPGQGLQFLFEYFSETQRNKGNFPGRFSGRQFSNSRSEMNVSTLELGDSALYLCASSLASGGIYNEQFFGPGTRLTVL.

The chain has TRBV28 and TRBJ2-1; 14 nucleotides line up with TRBD2. The V gene end was trimmed by 5 bases and the J gene end by 7 bases; junction bases not matched to a gene: 10. This CDR3 has 17 residues. CDR1 MDHEN and CDR2 SYDVKM come from the germline V gene. This CDR3 reads CASSPPGLAGERNEQFF. CDR3 sequence (DNA): TGTGCCAGCAGTCCTCCGGGACTAGCGGGAGAGCGGAATGAGCAGTTCTTC.

This rearrangement joins TRBV18 to TRBJ2-5, with D uncertain. Trimming left V 3 bases short and J 0 bases short, with 5 bases between. This CDR3 has 13 residues. Per the germline V gene, CDR1 is KGHSH and CDR2 is LQKENI. The CDR3 spells CASSPLYQETQYF. The CDR3 DNA follows: TGTGCCAGCTCACCTTTATACCAAGAGACCCAGTACTTC.

This chain connects TRBV6-1 to TRBJ2-5; 8 bases are a match to TRBD2. CDR3 length: 15 amino acids. CDR1 and CDR2 (germline): MNHNS, SASEGT. J gave up 4 bases and V 1 base, and 5 bases lay outside the gene matches. CDR3: CASSEGAGVGETQYF. The DNA of the CDR3 is TGTGCCAGCAGTGAAGGAGCGGGAGTAGGAGAGACCCAGTACTTC.

This sequence joins TRBV6-6 and TRBJ2-7; D remains unclear. The CDR3 is made up of 14 amino acids. With 2 bases removed from V and 1 base from J, the gap between germline ends came to 9 bases. CDR1 is MNHNY and CDR2 is SVGAGI in the germline V gene (reference sequence). CDR3 region: CASSYTLKSYEQYF. The CDR3 DNA reads TGTGCCAGCAGTTACACTCTTAAGTCCTACGAGCAGTACTTC.

The rearrangement links TRBV27 to TRBJ2-5; 7 nucleotides align to TRBD1. The J call may be faulty, since TRBJ2-7 better matches the DNA end. The germline V gene has CDR1 MNHEY and CDR2 SMNVEV (reference sequence). This CDR3 spans 13 amino acids. CDR3 nucleotides: TGTGCCAGCAGTTTCGGTGACAGGGACGAGCAGTACTTC. The encoded protein is CASSFGDRDEQYF.